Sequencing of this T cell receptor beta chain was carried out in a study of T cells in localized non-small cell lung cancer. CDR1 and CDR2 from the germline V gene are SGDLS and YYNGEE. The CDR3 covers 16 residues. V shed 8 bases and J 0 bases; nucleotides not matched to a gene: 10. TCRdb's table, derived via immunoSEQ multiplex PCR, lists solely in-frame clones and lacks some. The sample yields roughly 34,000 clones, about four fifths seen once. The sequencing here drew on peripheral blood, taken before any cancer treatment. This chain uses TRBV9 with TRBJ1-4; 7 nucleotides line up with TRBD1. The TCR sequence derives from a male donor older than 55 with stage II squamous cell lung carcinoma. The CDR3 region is CASSSGGTATNEKLFF. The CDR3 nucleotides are TGTGCCAGTTCCTCAGGCGGGACAGCAACTAATGAAAAACTGTTTTTT.